The rows below give T cell receptor beta chains drawn from one sample of a study of blood T cells in healthy people across ages. TCRdb called the 5' RACE reads again in MiXCR, with one record for every CDR3 protein. This table holds 1.5 million or so distinct CDR3 sequences, roughly 43% found once. The material sequenced was blood. These receptors were collected from a woman between 18 and 30 years old in good health. CDR3s include the opening cysteine and the closing phenylalanine or tryptophan. D genes are given only for firm matches. Not all rows give a size; the values are once, few, many and, for expanded clones, a class.

>TRBV7-6|few|-|TRBJ1-1
TGTGCCGTCTCAAGAGGGGCGCTGAACACTGAAGCTTTCTTT
CAVSRGALNTEAFF
>TRBV7-2|-|-|TRBJ2-7
TGTGCCAGCAGCTTAATGCCAGTCGAATCCTACGAGCAGTACTTC
CASSLMPVESYEQYF
>TRBV20-1|once|-|TRBJ1-1
TGCAGTGCTAGTGGTCAGGGGCTGCCCATGAACACTGAAGCTTTCTTT
CSASGQGLPMNTEAFF
>TRBV28|-|-|TRBJ1-6
TGTGCCAACCATATCAAGGGGACCTATAATTCACCCCTCCACTTT
CANHIKGTYNSPLHF
>TRBV3-1|-|TRBD2|TRBJ2-3
TGTGCCAGCAGCCAGGGGGGGTGGGGTAGCACAGATACGCAGTATTTT
CASSQGGWGSTDTQYF
>TRBV27|few|-|TRBJ1-6
TGTGCCAGCAGTTTATTAGGGGGAACCTATAATTCACCCCTCCACTTT
CASSLLGGTYNSPLHF
>TRBV29-1|few|TRBD1|TRBJ2-7
TGCAGCGTTGTGGACAGGAAATTCTCCTACGAGCAGTACTTC
CSVVDRKFSYEQYF
>TRBV18|-|-|TRBJ2-7
TGTGCCAGCTCATCAGTCGACGATTCCTACGAGCAGTACTTC
CASSSVDDSYEQYF
>TRBV7-2|-|-|TRBJ2-7
TGTGCCAGCACTCCCTGGGGGAGCTCCTACGAGCAGTACTTC
CASTPWGSSYEQYF
>TRBV6-1|-|-|TRBJ2-5
TGTGCCAGCAGTGAAGATCGGGTACTAGAGACCCAGTACTTC
CASSEDRVLETQYF
>TRBV25-1|few|TRBD1|TRBJ1-4
TGTGCCAGCAGTGACGGGGGAAGGGGGCGCAGTGAAAAACTGTTTTTT
CASSDGGRGRSEKLFF
>TRBV20-1|few|TRBD1|TRBJ2-7
TGCAGTGCTAGGACAGGGGGGACCTACGAGCAGTACTTC
CSARTGGTYEQYF